This T cell receptor (beta chain) was retrieved from a study of metastatic and nonmetastatic thyroid tumors. At the level of the study: Comparison of repertoires was carried out across blood and tumor or nodule tissue from malignant and benign thyroid patients.

By share, this clone counts as medium-sized. Not a single patient had been given any form of treatment at any point before undergoing thyroid surgery. This CDR3 region has 14 residues. J was trimmed by 5 bases and V by 1 base; bases with no gene match: 4. Germline CDR1 and CDR2: GTSNPN and SVGIG (reference sequence). As processed by the authors: It was from CDR3 differences across clinicopathological groups that a distant-metastasis classifier for papillary thyroid cancer was built. With MiXCR, TCRdb reprocessed the PCR reads. The V and J calls here are based on TCRdb, not the publication. Of 10,000 to 15,000 clones listed, around a quarter are singletons.

Sequencing used tumor tissue. The gene calls are TRBV30 and TRBJ1-4, with 7 bases aligning to TRBD1. This TCR derives from a female donor with papillary thyroid cancer or a benign thyroid nodule (not recorded which). Some clones in this sample may be carry-over from other donors' samples. This CDR3 reads CAWSGGQQNEKLFF. The CDR3, as DNA: TGTGCCTGGAGTGGGGGACAGCAAAATGAAAAACTGTTTTTT.